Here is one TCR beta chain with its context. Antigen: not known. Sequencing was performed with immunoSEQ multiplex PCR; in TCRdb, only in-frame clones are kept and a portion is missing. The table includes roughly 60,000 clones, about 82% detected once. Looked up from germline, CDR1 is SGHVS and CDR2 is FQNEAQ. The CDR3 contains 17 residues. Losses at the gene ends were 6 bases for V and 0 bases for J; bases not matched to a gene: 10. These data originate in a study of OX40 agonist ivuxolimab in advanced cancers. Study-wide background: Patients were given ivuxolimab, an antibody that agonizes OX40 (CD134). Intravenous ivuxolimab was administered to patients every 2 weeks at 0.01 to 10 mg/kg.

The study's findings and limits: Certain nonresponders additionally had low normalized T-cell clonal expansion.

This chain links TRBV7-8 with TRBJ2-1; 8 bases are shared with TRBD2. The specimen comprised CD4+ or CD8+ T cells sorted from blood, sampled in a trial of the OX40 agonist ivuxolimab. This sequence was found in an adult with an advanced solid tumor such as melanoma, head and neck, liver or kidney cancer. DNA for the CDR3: TGTGCCAGCAGGGTAGCGGGACGAATAATCTCCTACAATGAGCAGTTCTTC. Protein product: CASRVAGRIISYNEQFF.